The sequence of this T cell receptor (beta chain) was determined in a study of tumor and adjacent non-tumor tissue in lung cancer. Overall study context: Aged about 31 to 85 years, patients included fewer than 11 men and 5 women with stage I to III disease. Study-wide points: Significantly higher TCR diversity was found in tumor than normal lung. Normal lung showed higher cumulative top 100 clone frequency than tumor.

Three rounds of nested PCR, following a modified ARM-PCR protocol, produced the TCRbeta library. TCRdb independently ran MiXCR on the multiplex PCR reads; one entry per CDR3 protein. In the table there are roughly 140,000 distinct CDR3 sequences, roughly 70% of which are singletons. The template was RNA from unsorted bulk tissue. The CDR3 extends over 16 amino acids. The germline V gene encodes CDR1 MNHNS and CDR2 SASEGT. Note on this clonotype: Its antigen is undetermined. Given a much more abundant clone one base away, this may be a read error.

The sample comprised lung tumor tissue. This TCR was sampled from a man between 60 and 75 years old with small cell lung cancer. The chain couples TRBV6-1 to TRBJ2-1, with 9 bases aligning to TRBD2. The CDR3 DNA reads as TGTGCCAGGAGTGCTACCCGAAGCGGGAGGCACAATGAGCAGTTCTTC. Encoded protein: CARSATRSGRHNEQFF.